The 5 T cell receptor beta chains reported below all come from one sample, sequenced in a study of cytomegalovirus exposure and HLA in healthy donors (dated by TCRdb to between 2016 and 2019). The library relied on the immunoSEQ multiplex PCR assay. For the multiplex PCR, a mixture combining 60 forward primers for TCR Vbeta segments and 13 reverse primers for TCR Jbeta segments was used. TCRdb provides this immuneACCESS table in a form limited to in-frame rearrangements. Some clones are lacking; in checked studies, under half of them reflect an unresolved V gene, and why the rest are absent is not known. This sample has just under 150,000 clones in its table, and roughly 80% of those were observed once. The ten largest clonotypes hold roughly 2.9% of the sample. Material: PBMCs. These receptors were taken from a woman in her 30s in good health and CMV-seronegative.

This chain connects TRBV11-2 to TRBJ2-5; the match to TRBD1 covers 8 bases. This CDR3 region has 15 residues. Germline assignment: CDR1 SGHAT and CDR2 FQNNGV. J gave up 4 bases and V 2 bases, and 6 bases lay outside the gene matches. In DNA form, the CDR3 reads TGTGCCAGCAGCTTAAATCAGGGGGCAGCAGAGACCCAGTACTTC. As protein: CASSLNQGAAETQYF.

This clone was seen more than once but under ten times. The chain is built from TRBV30 and TRBJ1-1, with 7 bases matching TRBD1. CDR1 and CDR2 from the germline V gene are GTSNPN and SVGIG (reference sequence). CDR3 length: 13 amino acids. V lost 3 bases and J lost 5; bases outside the gene matches: 6. The CDR3 DNA reads as TGTGCCTGGAGCAGCCAGGGGGGTACTGAAGCTTTCTTT. This codes for CAWSSQGGTEAFF.

The chain links TRBV27 to TRBJ2-7, with 15 bases that match TRBD2. Germline lookup yields CDR1 MNHEY and CDR2 SMNVEV (reference sequence). V was pared by 6 bases and J by 6 bases, with 6 bases of the junction left unmatched. The CDR3 is 15 amino acids. The CDR3 reads CASSPRTSGRAEQYF. CDR3 DNA sequence: TGTGCCAGCAGCCCCCGGACTAGCGGGAGGGCCGAGCAGTACTTC.

This chain joins TRBV6-6 and TRBJ2-3; perhaps TRBD1 as D (5 bases). Looked up from germline, CDR1 is MNHNY and CDR2 is SVGAGI (reference sequence). Trimming shortened V by 0 bases and J by 4 bases, and 11 bases separated the two germline ends. The CDR3 runs 15 residues. The CDR3 is CASSYSTGRADTQYF. CDR3 coding DNA: TGTGCCAGCAGTTACTCGACCGGCAGGGCAGATACGCAGTATTTT.

The CDR3 protein is CASSVDPQGPNTEAFF. The CDR3 DNA reads as TGTGCCAGCAGCGTAGATCCCCAGGGTCCGAACACTGAAGCTTTCTTT. The rearrangement joins TRBV9 to TRBJ1-1; possible D gene TRBD1, 5 bases. This CDR3 comprises 16 residues. The germline CDR1 and CDR2 sequences are SGDLS and YYNGEE. V was cut by 0 bases and J by 1 base, with 13 bases left in between. Supplemented by reference TRBV9 and TRBJ1-1, the full variable domain reads DSGVTQTPKHLITATGQRVTLRCSPRSGDLSVYWYQQSLDQGLQFLIQYYNGEERAKGNILERFSAQQFPDLHSELNLSSLELGDSALYFCASSVDPQGPNTEAFFGQGTRLTVV.